These 32 T cell receptor beta chains originate from one sample sequenced in a study of vaccination and CD4 T cells after COVID-19. The study sequenced cultured CD4+ T cell DNA using the Oncomine TCR Beta short-read assay. In TCRdb, the PCR reads were re-called with MiXCR into one record per CDR3 protein. The sample records roughly 8,000 distinct CDR3 sequences, less than 50% being singletons. The treatment is: approximately nine-day PBMC culture with coronavirus spike peptide pools or control peptides (ViraFEST assay). Gathering of the CD4+ T cells, from the unexposed donor, took place before the COVID-19 pandemic (2011-2018). These receptors lack a known antigen. The sequenced sample was CD4+ T cells from blood, cultured in vitro. Receptors originate from a human donor in good health.

This clonotype was counted a few times. This rearrangement joins TRBV27 to TRBJ1-2, with 7 bases matching TRBD1. Germline CDR1 MNHEY, CDR2 SMNVEV (reference sequence). This CDR3 spans 14 amino acids. V lost 5 bases and J lost 4; bases outside the gene matches: 7. CDR3 DNA: TGTGCCAGCAGTCAACTCCGGACAGGCTATGGCTACACCTTC. Translation gives CASSQLRTGYGYTF.

A few counts support this clonotype. V is TRBV27 and J is TRBJ1-6; no clear D. The V end was cut by 3 bases, the J end by 7 bases, with 4 bases between. Germline V CDR1 and CDR2: MNHEY, SMNVEV (reference sequence). The CDR3 consists of 12 residues. CDR3 sequence (DNA): TGTGCCAGCAGTTTTCCAAATTCACCCCTCCACTTT. It encodes CASSFPNSPLHF.

V usage is TRBV20-1 and J usage is TRBJ1-3; D not resolved. The V gene's germline CDR1 is DFQATT and CDR2 SNEGSKA (reference sequence). The CDR3 extends over 16 amino acids. V was pared by 5 bases and J by 4 bases, with 21 bases between. This CDR3 reads CSAPDLGSGPGNTIYF. The DNA of the CDR3 is TGCAGTGCTCCGGACCTGGGCAGTGGACCAGGAAACACCATATATTTT.

The chain links TRBV12-3 or TRBV12-4 to TRBJ1-2; TRBD1 might be the D (6 bases). The CDR3 contains 15 residues. The ends were cut back, 6 bases at V and 4 bases at J, with 18 bases in the middle. For the CDR3, the DNA is TGTGCCAGCAGCCGGAACTCAGGGGATCTCTATGGCTACACCTTC. Translating it yields CASSRNSGDLYGYTF.

The gene calls are TRBV20-1 and TRBJ2-1, with D possibly being TRBD2 (5 bases). From germline, CDR1 is DFQATT and CDR2 SNEGSKA (reference sequence). The CDR3 sequence is 16 residues long. Trimming left V 0 bases short and J 7 bases short, with 19 bases between. The CDR3 DNA sequence: TGCAGTGCTAGAGAACTCGGAGCGGCAACTCAGAATGAGCAGTTCTTC. Translated: CSARELGAATQNEQFF.

This clonotype was seen a few times. The chain employs TRBV10-1 and TRBJ2-7; 10 positions agree with TRBD1. The CDR3 covers 13 residues. Germline assignment: CDR1 WNHNN and CDR2 SYGVQD (reference sequence). J was trimmed by 3 bases and V by 5 bases; bases with no gene match: 1. CDR3 nucleotide sequence: TGCGCCAGCAGTCGGACAGGGGGCTACGAGCAGTACTTC. This codes for CASSRTGGYEQYF.

The chain has TRBV20-1 and TRBJ2-3; 9 nucleotides agree with TRBD2. Germline assignment: CDR1 DFQATT and CDR2 SNEGSKA (reference sequence). V lost 3 bases to trimming and J lost 1 base; unmatched junction nucleotides: 8. CDR3 length equals 16 residues. CDR3 in amino acids: CSASPLASGGTDTQYF. CDR3 nucleotide sequence: TGCAGTGCTAGCCCCCTCGCTAGCGGGGGCACAGATACGCAGTATTTT.

The chain uses TRBV12-3 or TRBV12-4 and TRBJ1-1, with D perhaps matching TRBD1 (5 bases). Deletions cut 3 bases from V and 12 bases from J, with 23 bases between. The CDR3 extends over 15 amino acids. Here the CDR3 DNA reads TGTGCCAGCAGTTTGAGGGTTTGGGAGGGGATGGGGCCTTTCTTT. It codes for CASSLRVWEGMGPFF.

The chain uses TRBV5-4 and TRBJ1-6, with a possible D match to TRBD1 (6 bases). This CDR3 is 15 amino acids long. Trimming took off 4 bases at V and 2 bases at J, with 10 bases between the two ends. Germline CDR1 SGHNT, CDR2 YYREEE (reference sequence). The CDR3: CASSARTAYNSPLHF. The CDR3 DNA sequence: TGTGCCAGCAGCGCCCGGACAGCCTATAATTCACCCCTCCACTTT.

J is TRBJ1-5 and V is TRBV19; 9 bases align to TRBD1. The CDR3 has 13 residues. Unmatched junction bases numbered 6, after V lost 8 bases and J lost 7 bases. Germline assignment: CDR1 LNHDA and CDR2 SQIVND (reference sequence). CDR3 loop: CASSGQGEQPQHF. CDR3 bases: TGTGCCAGTTCGGGACAGGGAGAGCAGCCCCAGCATTTT.

This clonotype turned up a few times. This chain uses TRBV10-3 with TRBJ1-5; D is perhaps TRBD1 (5 bases). This CDR3 contains 15 residues. Germline V gives CDR1 ENHRY, CDR2 SYGVKD. Trimming pared 1 base from V and 2 bases from J, leaving 9 bases between. This CDR3 reads CAISEWQGGNQPQHF. The CDR3 nucleotides are TGTGCCATCAGTGAGTGGCAGGGCGGCAATCAGCCCCAGCATTTT.

The chain has TRBV6-1 and TRBJ2-5; 7 nucleotides line up with TRBD2. With 8 bases clipped from V and 6 bases from J, the junction kept 12 bases outside the gene matches. This CDR3 has 14 residues. The germline gives CDR1 MNHNS, CDR2 SASEGT. CDR3: CASSPGPGRKTQYF. The CDR3 nucleotides read TGTGCCAGCTCACCGGGCCCCGGGAGGAAGACCCAGTACTTC.

This chain uses TRBV6-2 or TRBV6-3 with TRBJ2-7; D unresolved. V was trimmed by 3 bases and J by 6 bases, leaving 6 bases between them. In germline, CDR1 is MNHEY, CDR2 SVGEGT. CDR3 length equals 11 residues. CDR3 nucleotide sequence: TGTGCCAGCAGTTATCGGGTCGAGCAGTACTTC. It is translated as CASSYRVEQYF.

The J gene is TRBJ1-2, the V gene TRBV14, with D maybe TRBD1 (5 bases). This CDR3 is built from 18 residues. V was clipped by 0 bases and J by 4 bases, with 21 bases between them. Germline V gene data show CDR1 as SGHDN and CDR2 as FVKESK. The CDR3: CASSQDNGSPGGGYGYTF. The CDR3 DNA sequence: TGTGCCAGCAGCCAAGATAACGGGAGCCCGGGGGGGGGCTATGGCTACACCTTC.

This clonotype was seen only a few times. This sequence joins TRBV20-1 and TRBJ2-3; no clear D. Trimming shortened V by 3 bases and J by 5 bases, and 12 bases separated the two germline ends. Germline loops: CDR1 DFQATT, CDR2 SNEGSKA (reference sequence). CDR3 length equals 13 residues. Here the CDR3 reads CSARPDWVDTQYF. The CDR3 nucleotides are TGCAGTGCTAGGCCGGATTGGGTAGATACGCAGTATTTT.

This clonotype came up a few times. This sequence joins TRBV7-9 and TRBJ1-3; 11 positions match TRBD1. Germline V gene sequence: CDR1 SEHNR, CDR2 FQNEAQ (reference sequence). CDR3 length equals 14 residues. The ends lost 4 bases at V and 8 bases at J; junction bases unmatched: 4. The DNA for the CDR3 is TGTGCCAGCAGCTCCGGACAGGGGGCATACACCATATATTTT. Protein: CASSSGQGAYTIYF.

Comments on this clonotype: Mismatch with germline at one junction end may stem from a read error. V usage is TRBV18 and J usage is TRBJ1-1, with 7 bases matching TRBD1. Germline lookup yields CDR1 KGHSH and CDR2 LQKENI. The CDR3 runs to 13 residues. Here the CDR3 reads CASSDREGTEALF. As DNA, the CDR3 is TGTGCCAGCTCAGACAGGGAAGGCACTGAAGCTCTCTTT.

J is TRBJ2-1 and V is TRBV20-1, with 7 bases lining up with TRBD2. The CDR3 has 12 amino acids. The germline CDR1 and CDR2 sequences are DFQATT and SNEGSKA (reference sequence). The CDR3 sequence is CSASREGREQFF. CDR3 nucleotides: TGCAGCGCCTCGAGGGAGGGCCGTGAGCAGTTCTTC.

This chain joins TRBV11-3 and TRBJ2-1; 12 bases map to TRBD2. The germline V gene encodes CDR1 SGHNT and CDR2 YENEEA. Losses at the gene ends were 4 bases for V and 2 bases for J; bases not matched to a gene: 0. CDR3 length: 15 amino acids. The CDR3 coding sequence is TGTGCCAGCAGCTGGACTAGCGGGGCCTACAATGAGCAGTTCTTC. Its translation: CASSWTSGAYNEQFF. The full variable domain, its missing parts supplied by reference TRBV11-3 and TRBJ2-1, is EAGVVQSPRYKIIEKKQPVAFWCNPISGHNTLYWYLQNLGQGPELLIRYENEEAVDDSQLPKDRFSAERLKGVDSTLKIQPAELGDSAVYLCASSWTSGAYNEQFFGPGTRLTVL.

The rearrangement joins TRBV5-3 to TRBJ1-1; D perhaps matches TRBD1 (5 bases). Being an ORF, TRBV5-3 has a function that is uncertain. This CDR3 has 17 amino acids. V dropped 7 bases and J dropped 5 bases, with 27 bases sitting between them. The CDR3 reads CARGTLREFGDGTEAFF. The CDR3 DNA reads as TGTGCCAGAGGAACCCTCAGGGAGTTTGGGGATGGGACTGAAGCTTTCTTT.

The gene calls are TRBV20-1 and TRBJ2-7; 8 bases are shared with TRBD1. Germline V gives CDR1 DFQATT, CDR2 SNEGSKA (reference sequence). J gave up 7 bases and V 6 bases, and 11 bases lay outside the gene matches. The CDR3 spans 13 residues. CDR3 coding DNA: TGCAGTGCCGTCCCGGGACAGGCGGTAGAGCAGTACTTC. Its protein is CSAVPGQAVEQYF.

The chain links TRBV19 to TRBJ2-3, with 10 bases aligning to TRBD1. CDR1 is LNHDA and CDR2 is SQIVND in the germline V gene (reference sequence). This CDR3 is built from 14 residues. The trim removed 5 bases at V and 4 bases at J, leaving 3 bases unmatched. In DNA, the CDR3 is TGTGCCAGTAGTCCCGGGACAGGGGCAGATACGCAGTATTTT. Its translation: CASSPGTGADTQYF. Looking up the rest from reference TRBV19 and TRBJ2-3 gives the full variable domain: DGGITQSPKYLFRKEGQNVTLSCEQNLNHDAMYWYRQDPGQGLRLIYYSQIVNDFQKGDIAEGYSVSREKKESFPLTVTSAQKNPTAFYLCASSPGTGADTQYFGPGTRLTVL.

In this sample, this clonotype turned up a few times. The chain combines TRBV6-1 with TRBJ1-1; D gene ambiguous. CDR3 length: 14 amino acids. CDR1 and CDR2 (germline): MNHNS, SASEGT. V lost 4 bases, J lost 2 bases, and 11 bases lay in between. The CDR3 DNA reads as TGTGCCAGCAGTGCAGGACTGCTCAACACTGAAGCTTTCTTT. Protein: CASSAGLLNTEAFF.

The chain uses TRBV6-1 and TRBJ2-2; 11 bases fit TRBD2. The CDR3 runs to 17 residues. CDR1 MNHNS and CDR2 SASEGT come from the germline V gene. V shed 6 bases, J shed 5 bases, and the junction held 11 bases outside the gene matches. CDR3 bases: TGTGCCAGCAGCCAAGGGAGGCTAGCGGGGGGAACCGGGGAGCTGTTTTTT. It specifies CASSQGRLAGGTGELFF.

The rearrangement uses TRBV20-1 and TRBJ1-1; 7 nucleotides match TRBD1. V lost 7 bases and J lost 0; bases outside the gene matches: 2. The CDR3 is made up of 12 amino acids. Looked up from germline, CDR1 is DFQATT and CDR2 is SNEGSKA (reference sequence). Here the CDR3 DNA reads TGCAGTGTCCAGGGGGTGAACACTGAAGCTTTCTTT. This encodes CSVQGVNTEAFF.

The V and J genes are TRBV7-9 and TRBJ2-3; TRBD1 matches 10 bases. Germline V gene lookup returns CDR1 SEHNR and CDR2 FQNEAQ (reference sequence). This CDR3 has 15 amino acids. J lost 5 bases, V lost 6 bases, and 8 bases had no gene match. The DNA of the CDR3 is TGTGCCAGCAGGTCCGACAGGGGGCAGGAAGATACGCAGTATTTT. This encodes CASRSDRGQEDTQYF.

This clonotype was detected only a few times. The J gene is TRBJ2-5, the V gene TRBV10-3, with TRBD1 matching 8 bases. This CDR3 has 15 residues. Germline CDR1 is ENHRY and CDR2 is SYGVKD. J gave up 4 bases and V 8 bases, and 12 bases lay outside the gene matches. The chain's CDR3 is CAIGSLTGAVETQYF. The CDR3, as DNA: TGTGCCATCGGGAGTTTGACAGGGGCGGTAGAGACCCAGTACTTC.

The table lists this clonotype with a few counts. The J gene is TRBJ2-7, the V gene TRBV7-2, with a weak D call TRBD1 (7 bases). The length of the CDR3 is 15 residues. CDR1 and CDR2 from the germline V gene are SGHTA and FQGNSA. Trimming cost V 4 bases and J 2 bases, with 15 bases left between them. DNA of the CDR3: TGTGCCAGCAGCTACATTCCCAGGGGGGCCTACGAGCAGTACTTC. Its protein product is CASSYIPRGAYEQYF.

This clonotype has just a few counts. The chain employs TRBV6-1 and TRBJ2-6; D call uncertain. The CDR3 sequence is 18 residues long. Trimming cost V 2 bases and J 1 base, with 15 bases left between them. Germline V gene data show CDR1 as MNHNS and CDR2 as SASEGT. The CDR3, as DNA: TGTGCCAGCAGTGAAAAACGGCCTCTGGGGTCTGGGGCCAACGTCCTGACTTTC. Amino acid sequence: CASSEKRPLGSGANVLTF.

V gene TRBV7-2 combines with J gene TRBJ2-1, with D perhaps matching TRBD2 (5 bases). V was shortened by 1 base and J by 8 bases, with 15 bases between the two germline ends. CDR1 SGHTA and CDR2 FQGNSA come from the germline V gene. The CDR3 has 15 amino acids. DNA of the CDR3: TGTGCCAGCAGCTTAGTAGCGCTAGGTCCTCATGAGCAGTTCTTC. Translated, it gives CASSLVALGPHEQFF.

This chain links TRBV30 with TRBJ2-3, with 9 bases lining up with TRBD2. V gave up 2 bases and J gave up 2 bases; unmatched junction bases: 8. Germline CDR1 reads GTSNPN; CDR2 reads SVGIG (reference sequence). This CDR3 region has 16 residues. The CDR3 loop reads CAWSTGAGGITDTQYF. The DNA for the CDR3 is TGTGCCTGGAGTACCGGGGCGGGAGGGATCACAGATACGCAGTATTTT. Full variable domain (remainder filled in from reference TRBV30 and TRBJ2-3): SQTIHQWPATLVQPVGSPLSLECTVEGTSNPNLYWYRQAAGRGLQLLFYSVGIGQISSEVPQNLSASRPQDRQFILSSKKLLLSDSGFYLCAWSTGAGGITDTQYFGPGTRLTVL.

This clonotype was seen once. This rearrangement joins TRBV7-8 to TRBJ1-6, with D possibly matching TRBD1 (6 bases). The CDR3 runs to 14 residues. With 2 bases removed from V and 10 bases from J, the gap between germline ends came to 12 bases. Germline V lookup: CDR1 SGHVS, CDR2 FQNEAQ. In nucleotides, the CDR3 is TGTGCCAGCAGCTTACAACAGGGAGCATCACCCCTCCACTTT. Its protein product is CASSLQQGASPLHF. The full variable domain, in which reference TRBV7-8 and TRBJ1-6 provide the parts outside the CDR3, is GAGVSQSPRYKVAKRGQDVALRCDPISGHVSLFWYQQALGQGPEFLTYFQNEAQLDKSGLPSDRFFAERPEGSVSTLKIQRTQQEDSAVYLCASSLQQGASPLHFGNGTRLTVT.